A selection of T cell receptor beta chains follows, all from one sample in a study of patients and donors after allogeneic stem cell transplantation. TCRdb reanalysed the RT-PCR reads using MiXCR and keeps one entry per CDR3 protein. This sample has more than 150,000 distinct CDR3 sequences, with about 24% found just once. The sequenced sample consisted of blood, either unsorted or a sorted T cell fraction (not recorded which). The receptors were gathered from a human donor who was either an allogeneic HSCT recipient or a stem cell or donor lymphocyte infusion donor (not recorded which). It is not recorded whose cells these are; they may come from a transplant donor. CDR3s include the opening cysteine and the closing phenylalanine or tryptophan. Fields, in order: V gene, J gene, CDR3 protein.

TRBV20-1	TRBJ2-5	CSARPGGQFQETQYF
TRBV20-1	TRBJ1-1	CSAPATRNTEAFF
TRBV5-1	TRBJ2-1	CASSWQGYYNEQFF
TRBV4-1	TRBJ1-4	CASSQEVGATNEKLFF
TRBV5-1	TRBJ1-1	CASSLPTGRTEAFF
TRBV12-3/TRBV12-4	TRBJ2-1	CASSPDAGAIYNEQFF
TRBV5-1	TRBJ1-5	CASSLEGRGNQPQHF
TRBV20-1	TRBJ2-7	CSALRGLAGFEQYF
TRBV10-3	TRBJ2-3	CAISDGDTQYF
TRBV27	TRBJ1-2	CASSPENRDTIYGYTF
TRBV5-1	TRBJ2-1	CASSLTGYNEQFF
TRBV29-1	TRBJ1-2	CSVPPAGQVYGYTF
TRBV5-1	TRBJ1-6	CASAISQANSPLHF
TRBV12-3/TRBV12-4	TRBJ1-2	CASRTSGVPGYTF
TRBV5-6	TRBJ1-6	CASSLGWGPGSPLHF
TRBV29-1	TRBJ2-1	CSVAPSKTSGYNEQFF
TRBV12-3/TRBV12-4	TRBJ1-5	CASSFEFWGDSNQPQHF
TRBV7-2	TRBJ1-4	CASRAVGGVEKLFF